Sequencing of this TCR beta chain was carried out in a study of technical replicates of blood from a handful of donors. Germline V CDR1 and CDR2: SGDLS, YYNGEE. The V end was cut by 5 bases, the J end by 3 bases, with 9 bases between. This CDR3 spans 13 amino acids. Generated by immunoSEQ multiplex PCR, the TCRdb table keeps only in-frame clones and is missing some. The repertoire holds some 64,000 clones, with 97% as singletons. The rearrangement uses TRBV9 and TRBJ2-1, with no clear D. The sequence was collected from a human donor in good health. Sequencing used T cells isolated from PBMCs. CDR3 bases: TGTGCCAGCAGTGAGACAAACTACAATGAGCAGTTCTTC. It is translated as CASSETNYNEQFF.